The 28 T cell receptor beta chains listed next were all sequenced from one sample in a study of cytomegalovirus exposure and HLA in healthy donors. Primers included in the PCR were 60 Vbeta and 13 Jbeta primers. TCRdb's copy holds only in-frame clones and misses some; the assay was immunoSEQ multiplex PCR. The sample gives 150,000 to 200,000 clones, over 75% of which show up once; around 3.2% is in the top ten. Sequencing was carried out using PBMCs. All receptors derive from a female donor in good health and CMV-seronegative.

This chain connects TRBV4-1 to TRBJ2-2; 9 positions agree with TRBD1. The CDR3 totals 18 residues. Germline lookup yields CDR1 MGHRA and CDR2 YSYEKL. With V trimmed by 0 bases and J by 2 bases, 7 bases remained unmatched. The CDR3 protein is CASSQDIGQGSNTGELFF. In DNA, the CDR3 is TGCGCCAGCAGCCAAGATATCGGACAGGGGTCTAACACCGGGGAGCTGTTTTTT.

CDR3 DNA sequence: TGCGCCAGCAGTGAAGGGACAGGGGTGACCGGAGCTTTCTTT. Translation gives CASSEGTGVTGAFF. The J gene is TRBJ1-1, the V gene TRBV10-1; 10 bases are a match to TRBD1. The trim removed 3 bases at V and 10 bases at J, leaving 8 bases unmatched. This CDR3 comprises 14 residues. Germline V gene data show CDR1 as WNHNN and CDR2 as SYGVQD (reference sequence).

The CDR3 protein is CASSLAGGRNEQFF. The CDR3 DNA is TGTGCCAGCAGCTTAGCGGGGGGGCGGAATGAGCAGTTCTTC. This rearrangement joins TRBV6-5 to TRBJ2-1; 11 bases match TRBD2. Germline CDR1 MNHEY, CDR2 SVGAGI. The CDR3 contains 14 residues. The J segment lost 7 bases and the V segment lost 6 bases, leaving 5 bases of the junction unmatched.

The V gene is TRBV9, the J gene TRBJ1-3; possible D gene TRBD1, 5 bases. V was clipped by 1 base and J by 8 bases, with 22 bases between them. This CDR3 contains 17 residues. Germline V gene data show CDR1 as SGDLS and CDR2 as YYNGEE. The CDR3 protein is CASSVSIREQGRDTIYF. In DNA, the CDR3 is TGTGCCAGCAGCGTATCGATCCGTGAGCAGGGTAGGGACACCATATATTTT.

The chain employs TRBV2 and TRBJ2-3, with 10 positions matching TRBD1. The CDR3 extends over 15 amino acids. CDR1 is SNHLY, CDR2 FYNNEI, per germline. With V trimmed by 5 bases and J by 1 base, 3 bases remained unmatched. The CDR3 sequence: CASSPGTGGTDTQYF. In nucleotides, the CDR3 is TGTGCCAGCAGTCCCGGGACAGGGGGCACAGATACGCAGTATTTT.

The chain links TRBV4-3 to TRBJ1-1, with D possibly matching TRBD1 (5 bases). The CDR3 has 14 residues. Germline CDR1 and CDR2: LGHNA and YSLEER. V lost 0 bases and J 3 bases, leaving 8 bases between the germline ends. Here the CDR3 DNA reads TGCGCCAGCAGCCAAGACAGGGTGTACACTGAAGCTTTCTTT. This translates into CASSQDRVYTEAFF.

V is TRBV19 and J is TRBJ1-4; perhaps TRBD1 as D (6 bases). This CDR3 contains 17 residues. Germline V gives CDR1 LNHDA, CDR2 SQIVND (reference sequence). Trimming left V 10 bases short and J 0 bases short, with 21 bases between. CDR3 amino acids: CATSAPRGASTNEKLFF. DNA of the CDR3: TGTGCCACCTCCGCCCCCAGGGGCGCGTCAACTAATGAAAAACTGTTTTTT.

The gene calls are TRBV9 and TRBJ2-5; 11 positions match TRBD2. The CDR3 length is 16 residues. After removal of 0 bases from V and 4 bases from J, the junction contained 5 bases not matched to a gene. Germline-derived CDR1 and CDR2 are SGDLS and YYNGEE. As DNA, the CDR3 is TGTGCCAGCAGCGTAGTTAGGACTAGCGGGTTAGAGACCCAGTACTTC. This sequence encodes CASSVVRTSGLETQYF.

This CDR3 is CASSFGSPYNEQFF. Here the CDR3 DNA reads TGTGCCAGTAGTTTCGGTAGCCCTTACAATGAGCAGTTCTTC. V usage is TRBV19 and J usage is TRBJ2-1; D is undetermined. The CDR3 is made up of 14 amino acids. V dropped 5 bases and J dropped 4 bases, with 12 bases sitting between them. Germline V gene sequence: CDR1 LNHDA, CDR2 SQIVND (reference sequence).

V gene TRBV27 combines with J gene TRBJ1-1, with 8 bases fitting TRBD1. Germline loops: CDR1 MNHEY, CDR2 SMNVEV (reference sequence). V lost 2 bases, J lost 6 bases, and 5 bases stayed unmatched. The CDR3 is 14 amino acids. The CDR3 DNA is TGTGCCAGCAGTTTAGACAGGGGACAAGCTGAAGCTTTCTTT. Protein product: CASSLDRGQAEAFF.

The chain couples TRBV6-4 to TRBJ1-2; tentatively, D is TRBD1 (5 bases). Germline CDR1 reads MRHNA; CDR2 reads SNTAGT. The CDR3 extends over 13 amino acids. Trimming cost V 3 bases and J 0 bases, with 5 bases left between them. CDR3 protein: CASSEGPNYGYTF. CDR3 nucleotide sequence: TGTGCCAGCAGTGAGGGGCCTAACTATGGCTACACCTTC.

The rearrangement uses TRBV21-1 and TRBJ1-1; TRBD1 is taken as the D call from the table, unchecked against the DNA. TRBV21-1 represents a pseudogene. The CDR3 loop spans 16 amino acids. CDR3 residues: CASSKAGETGMAEAFF. The CDR3 DNA is TGTGCCAGCAGCAAAGCCGGCGAGACAGGGATGGCTGAAGCTTTCTTT.

V is TRBV25-1 and J is TRBJ1-1, with D possibly matching TRBD1 (6 bases). The CDR3 is 15 amino acids. The V gene's germline CDR1 is MGHDK and CDR2 SYGVNS. Trimming cost V 3 bases and J 5 bases, with 16 bases left between them. CDR3 nucleotide sequence: TGTGCCAGCAGTGATTCCTTTACAGGGAATACTGAAGCTTTCTTT. This encodes CASSDSFTGNTEAFF.

In the case of this clone: Other nucleotide sequences in the sample specify the same CDR3. The CDR3 loop reads CASSYGTGGYEQYF. As DNA, the CDR3 is TGTGCCAGCAGTTACGGGACAGGGGGCTACGAGCAGTACTTC. The chain employs TRBV6-5 and TRBJ2-7; 11 nucleotides match TRBD1. In germline, CDR1 is MNHEY, CDR2 SVGAGI. This CDR3 has 14 amino acids. The V segment lost 2 bases and the J segment 3 bases; nucleotides outside the gene matches: 0.

Only a few counts were recorded for this clone. The V and J genes are TRBV10-3 and TRBJ2-7, with 7 positions matching TRBD1. From germline, CDR1 is ENHRY and CDR2 SYGVKD. This CDR3 has 12 residues. The J segment lost 6 bases and the V segment lost 3 bases, leaving 2 bases of the junction unmatched. CDR3 residues: CAISDTGVEQYF. In nucleotides, the CDR3 is TGTGCCATCAGTGATACAGGGGTCGAGCAGTACTTC.

The chain has TRBV2 and TRBJ1-1; TRBD1 is a possible D gene (6 bases). V dropped 1 base and J dropped 3 bases, with 9 bases sitting between them. CDR1 and CDR2 (germline): SNHLY, FYNNEI. This CDR3 has 14 amino acids. CDR3 protein: CASSEGRGYTEAFF. The CDR3 DNA reads TGTGCCAGCAGTGAAGGTAGGGGGTACACTGAAGCTTTCTTT.

This clone came up once. The chain carries TRBV30 and TRBJ1-1; no firm D call. Germline CDR1 reads GTSNPN; CDR2 reads SVGIG (reference sequence). Trimming took off 3 bases at V and 4 bases at J, with 9 bases between the two ends. This CDR3 region has 12 residues. The CDR3 nucleotides are TGTGCCTGGAGAACAGTGGGCACTGAAGCTTTCTTT. Translation gives CAWRTVGTEAFF.

The V gene is TRBV5-5, the J gene TRBJ2-2; perhaps TRBD2 as D (5 bases). Germline CDR1 reads SGHKS; CDR2 reads YYEKEE (reference sequence). The CDR3 extends over 16 amino acids. Trimming shortened V by 6 bases and J by 7 bases, and 22 bases separated the two germline ends. CDR3 DNA: TGTGCCAGCACCTCTATTTCGGGGATACGTAGCGGGGAGCTGTTTTTT. Protein: CASTSISGIRSGELFF.

The chain has TRBV10-1 and TRBJ1-1, with unresolved D. Germline CDR1 is WNHNN and CDR2 is SYGVQD (reference sequence). V was trimmed by 0 bases and J by 6 bases, leaving 11 bases between them. The CDR3 runs to 14 residues. The CDR3 DNA reads TGCGCCAGCAGTGAGTCCAACAGTCGTGCTGAAGCTTTCTTT. This encodes CASSESNSRAEAFF.

This chain joins TRBV28 and TRBJ2-3; possible D gene TRBD2, 5 bases. CDR3 length equals 14 residues. V was clipped by 5 bases and J by 0 bases, with 9 bases between them. Germline-derived CDR1 and CDR2 are MDHEN and SYDVKM. CDR3 sequence (DNA): TGTGCCAGCAGTCGAGGGCCTAGCACAGATACGCAGTATTTT. It is translated as CASSRGPSTDTQYF.

The chain couples TRBV4-1 to TRBJ2-7; 9 bases are shared with TRBD2. The CDR3 length is 15 residues. Per the germline V gene, CDR1 is MGHRA and CDR2 is YSYEKL. Trimming at V came to 1 base and at J to 6 bases, leaving 7 bases not matched to a gene. As DNA, the CDR3 is TGCGCCAGCAGCCAAGGTCCGGCTAGCGGGATCGAGCAGTACTTC. It codes for CASSQGPASGIEQYF.

The V and J genes are TRBV5-4 and TRBJ1-1; D may be TRBD1 (6 bases). The V gene lost 4 bases and the J gene lost 7 bases, with 11 bases spanning the gap. This CDR3 contains 12 residues. From germline, CDR1 is SGHNT and CDR2 YYREEE (reference sequence). The CDR3 protein is CASSQGGVEAFF. CDR3 nucleotides: TGTGCCAGCAGCCAAGGGGGGGTTGAAGCTTTCTTT.

The chain joins TRBV2 to TRBJ1-2; D may be TRBD1 (5 bases). The germline gives CDR1 SNHLY, CDR2 FYNNEI. Trimming pared 8 bases from V and 3 bases from J, leaving 19 bases between. The CDR3 runs to 15 residues. CDR3 coding DNA: TGTGCCAGCGGCCCGCCGGGGGGGAAGCACTATGGCTACACCTTC. Translation: CASGPPGGKHYGYTF.

A few counts support this clone. The rearrangement joins TRBV4-1 to TRBJ1-2; 10 bases match TRBD1. CDR3 length equals 16 residues. V lost 3 bases to trimming and J lost 0 bases; unmatched junction nucleotides: 4. Germline V gives CDR1 MGHRA, CDR2 YSYEKL. CDR3 protein: CASSQGTGVANYGYTF. Written as DNA, the CDR3 is TGCGCCAGCAGCCAGGGGACAGGGGTAGCTAACTATGGCTACACCTTC.

CDR3 residues: CASSPGAYNEQFF. DNA of the CDR3: TGTGCCAGCAGCCCAGGGGCCTACAATGAGCAGTTCTTC. The chain recombines TRBV11-1 with TRBJ2-1; weak D call: TRBD1 (6 bases). Germline assignment: CDR1 SGHAT and CDR2 FQDESV (reference sequence). Trimming left V 5 bases short and J 2 bases short, with 7 bases between. The CDR3 is made up of 13 amino acids.

The V gene is TRBV19, the J gene TRBJ2-7; 9 nucleotides align to TRBD1. V gave up 4 bases and J gave up 5 bases; unmatched junction bases: 9. The CDR3 loop spans 15 amino acids. Germline values: CDR1 LNHDA, CDR2 SQIVND (reference sequence). The CDR3 spells CASSNPGQGSHEQYF. CDR3 coding DNA: TGTGCCAGTAGTAACCCGGGACAGGGATCCCACGAGCAGTACTTC.

This clone has a handful of counts. V is TRBV28 and J is TRBJ2-4, with 7 bases aligning to TRBD2. This CDR3 has 15 amino acids. In germline, CDR1 is MDHEN, CDR2 SYDVKM. The V segment lost 1 base and the J segment 5 bases; nucleotides outside the gene matches: 5. CDR3 in amino acids: CASSLLRGGENIQYF. The CDR3 coding sequence is TGTGCCAGCAGTTTATTACGGGGAGGGGAAAACATTCAGTACTTC.

The rearrangement joins TRBV29-1 to TRBJ2-3, with a possible D match to TRBD2 (6 bases). This CDR3 comprises 14 residues. The germline V and J ends were trimmed by 1 base and 7 bases, with 15 bases remaining between them. Germline CDR1 and CDR2: SQVTM and ANQGSEA. Here the CDR3 DNA reads TGCAGCGTTGAAGTGGACTATCGGGGACATACGCAGTATTTT. This codes for CSVEVDYRGHTQYF.